The source of this T cell receptor (beta chain) is a study of blood T cell repertoires in COVID-19. Per the authors' pipeline: Reference gene primer amplification in the assay estimated nucleated cell counts. TCRdb keeps only in-frame clones here, not all; method: immunoSEQ multiplex PCR. Clone size and V and J calls were adopted from that table, with D and trimming inferred from the DNA. Found here are some 190,000 clones, around 90% of them singletons; the top ten hold less than 5.5%. V dropped 7 bases and J dropped 6; count of bases not matched to a gene: 4. The CDR3 loop spans 12 amino acids. From germline, CDR1 is MDHEN and CDR2 SYDVKM.

The genes are TRBV28 and TRBJ1-2; 8 bases line up with TRBD1. This clonotype originated in a human donor in a cohort sampled during active COVID-19. The specimen was peripheral blood. The CDR3 nucleotides read TGTGCCAGCACCGGACAGGGACATGGCTACACCTTC. As protein: CASTGQGHGYTF.